Reported below is one T cell receptor (beta chain). The method was immunoSEQ multiplex PCR; TCRdb's version includes in-frame clones alone and lacks a portion of them. The data hold over 25,000 clones, with approximately 75% observed a single time. The source of the sample is a study of preoperative IRX-2 immunotherapy in early breast cancer. CDR1 is MNHGY, CDR2 SAAAGT, per germline. This CDR3 has 14 residues. V trimming: 10 bases; J trimming: 6 bases; junction bases outside the gene matches: 13. Stated treatment: preoperative locoregional IRX-2 cytokine immunotherapy. Samples came from a phase Ib trial of preoperative locoregional IRX-2 cytokine immunotherapy.

The clonotype comes from a human donor with breast cancer. Sequences were derived from lymph node tissue, sampled after IRX-2 immunotherapy. V usage is TRBV6-8 and J usage is TRBJ1-2; 8 positions agree with TRBD1. CDR3: CAIRGKTGADGYTF. DNA of the CDR3: TGTGCCATCAGGGGCAAGACAGGGGCGGATGGCTACACCTTC.